What follows describes a single T cell receptor beta chain. Original analysis: Estimated nucleated cell counts came from reference gene primer amplification. Measured with immunoSEQ multiplex PCR; TCRdb has only the in-frame clones, and not every one. D and trimming were read from the DNA, whereas the V and J calls and clone size are those reported in that table. The data contain a few hundred thousand clones, 82% of them singletons. This specimen belongs to a study of blood T cell repertoires in COVID-19. Germline CDR1 is MNHEY and CDR2 is SVGAGI. The ends lost 6 bases at V and 2 bases at J; junction bases unmatched: 7. The CDR3 spans 15 residues.

The receptor was derived from a woman in her 70s with COVID-19, enrolled during active disease. Sequenced: peripheral blood. The J gene is TRBJ1-3, the V gene TRBV6-5; TRBD1 matches 7 bases. The CDR3 sequence is CASRISTGTGNTIYF. As DNA, the CDR3 is TGTGCCAGCAGGATCTCGACAGGGACTGGAAACACCATATATTTT.